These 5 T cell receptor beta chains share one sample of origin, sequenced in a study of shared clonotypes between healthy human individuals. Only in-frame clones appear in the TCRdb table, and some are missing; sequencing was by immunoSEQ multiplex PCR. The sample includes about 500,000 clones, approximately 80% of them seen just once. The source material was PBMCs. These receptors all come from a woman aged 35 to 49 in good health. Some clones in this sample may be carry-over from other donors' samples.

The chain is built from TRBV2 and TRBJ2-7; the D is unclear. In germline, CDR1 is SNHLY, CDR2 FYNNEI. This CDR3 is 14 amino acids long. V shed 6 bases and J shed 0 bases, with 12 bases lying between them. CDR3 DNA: TGTGCCAGCAGCGCTGGTCGTTACTCCTACGAGCAGTACTTC. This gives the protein CASSAGRYSYEQYF. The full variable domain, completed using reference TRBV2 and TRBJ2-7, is EPEVTQTPSHQVTQMGQEVILRCVPISNHLYFYWYRQILGQKVEFLVSFYNNEISEKSEIFDDQFSVERPDGSNFTLKIRSTKLEDSAMYFCASSAGRYSYEQYFGPGTRLTVT.

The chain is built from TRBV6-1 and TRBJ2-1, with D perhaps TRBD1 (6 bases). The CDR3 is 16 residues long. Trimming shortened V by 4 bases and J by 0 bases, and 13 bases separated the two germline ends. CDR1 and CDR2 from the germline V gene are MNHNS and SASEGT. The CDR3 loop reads CASSVQGMTSYNEQFF. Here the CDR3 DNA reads TGTGCCAGCAGTGTACAGGGAATGACCTCCTACAATGAGCAGTTCTTC.

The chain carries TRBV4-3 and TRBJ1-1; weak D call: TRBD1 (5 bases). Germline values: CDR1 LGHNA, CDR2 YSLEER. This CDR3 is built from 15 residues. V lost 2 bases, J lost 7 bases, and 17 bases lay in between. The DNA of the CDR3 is TGCGCCAGCAGCCAAATCTCCGGGACCACAGGTGAAGCTTTCTTT. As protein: CASSQISGTTGEAFF.

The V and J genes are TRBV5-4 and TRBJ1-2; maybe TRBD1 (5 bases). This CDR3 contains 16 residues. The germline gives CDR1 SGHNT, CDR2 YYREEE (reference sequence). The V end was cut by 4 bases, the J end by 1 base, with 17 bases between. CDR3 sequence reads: CASSASTQGLNYGYTF. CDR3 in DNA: TGTGCCAGCAGCGCCAGTACCCAGGGCCTTAACTATGGCTACACCTTC.

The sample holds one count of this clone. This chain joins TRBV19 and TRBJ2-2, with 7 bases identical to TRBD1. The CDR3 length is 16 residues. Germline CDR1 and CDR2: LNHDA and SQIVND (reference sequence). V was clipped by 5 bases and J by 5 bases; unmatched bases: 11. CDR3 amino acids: CASSPQTGIVTGELFF. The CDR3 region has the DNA TGTGCCAGTAGTCCCCAGACAGGGATCGTTACCGGGGAGCTGTTTTTT. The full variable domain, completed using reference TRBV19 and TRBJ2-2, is DGGITQSPKYLFRKEGQNVTLSCEQNLNHDAMYWYRQDPGQGLRLIYYSQIVNDFQKGDIAEGYSVSREKKESFPLTVTSAQKNPTAFYLCASSPQTGIVTGELFFGEGSRLTVL.